The entry below gives a single T cell receptor (beta chain) sequence along with its context. The data stem from a study of cytomegalovirus exposure and HLA in healthy donors. The CDR3 length is 13 residues. V was pared by 5 bases and J by 4 bases, with 2 bases of the junction left unmatched. Germline CDR1 and CDR2: LNHDA and SQIVND (reference sequence). The method was immunoSEQ multiplex PCR; TCRdb's version includes in-frame clones alone and lacks a portion of them. The sample lists about 110,000 clones; 88% were seen once. This chain joins TRBV19 and TRBJ2-7; 10 bases align to TRBD1. Sequencing was performed on PBMCs. This receptor was obtained from a woman under 40 in good health and CMV-seropositive. CDR3 sequence (DNA): TGTGCCAGTAGTGACAGGGGGCGGTACGAGCAGTACTTC. Amino acid sequence: CASSDRGRYEQYF.